This T cell receptor beta chain came from a study of blood T cell repertoires in COVID-19. Overall study: The origin of the acute and convalescent COVID-19 samples was the United States, Italy and Spain. The cDNA or gDNA used as material had been derived from T cells, B-cell-depleted T cells, or PBMCs.

Germline CDR1 and CDR2: SGHNT and YYREEE (reference sequence). The CDR3 runs to 12 residues. Trimming took off 4 bases at V and 10 bases at J, with 9 bases between the two ends. The authors' processing: Estimation of nucleated cell counts was performed using reference gene primer amplification. Profiled with immunoSEQ multiplex PCR; TCRdb holds only in-frame clones, not every one. V, J and clone size derive from that table, while D and trimming were established from the DNA sequence. The table lists about 240,000 clones, more than 85% of them singletons, with over 6% in the top ten. The sample was peripheral blood. The V and J genes are TRBV5-4 and TRBJ1-6; tentative D call: TRBD1 (5 bases). The receptor's source is a woman in her 70s with active or convalescent COVID-19. The CDR3 DNA is TGTGCCAGCAGCACGGGGGACTCACCCCTCCACTTT. Translation gives CASSTGDSPLHF.